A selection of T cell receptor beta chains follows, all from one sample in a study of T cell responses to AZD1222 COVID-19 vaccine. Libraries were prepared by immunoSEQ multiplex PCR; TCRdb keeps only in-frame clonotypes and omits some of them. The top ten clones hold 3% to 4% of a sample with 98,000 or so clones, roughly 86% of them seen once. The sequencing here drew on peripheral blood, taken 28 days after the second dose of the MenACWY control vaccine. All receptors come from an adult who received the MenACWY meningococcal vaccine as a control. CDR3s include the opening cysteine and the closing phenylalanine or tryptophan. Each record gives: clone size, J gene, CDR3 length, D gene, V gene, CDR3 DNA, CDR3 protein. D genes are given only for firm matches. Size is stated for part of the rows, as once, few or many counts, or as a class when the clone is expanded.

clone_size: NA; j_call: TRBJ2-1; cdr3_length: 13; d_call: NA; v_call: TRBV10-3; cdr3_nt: TGTGCCATCAAGGACAATCAAGAGGGTGAGCAGTTCTTC; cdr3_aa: CAIKDNQEGEQFF
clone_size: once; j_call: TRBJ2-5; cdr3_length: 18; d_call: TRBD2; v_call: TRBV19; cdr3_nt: TGTGCCAGTAGTACCAGGACTAGCGGGGGTAAATCTTTAGAGACCCAGTACTTC; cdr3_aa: CASSTRTSGGKSLETQYF
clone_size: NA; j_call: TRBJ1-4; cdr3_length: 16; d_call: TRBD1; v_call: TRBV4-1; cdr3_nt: TGCGCCAGCAGCCCGAACGGCGGGACAGGTGGAGAAAAACTGTTTTTT; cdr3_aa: CASSPNGGTGGEKLFF
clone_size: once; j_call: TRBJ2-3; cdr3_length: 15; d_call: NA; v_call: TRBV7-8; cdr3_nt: TGTGCCAGCGGCTCCTTTGGGGGCAGCACAGATACGCAGTATTTT; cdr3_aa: CASGSFGGSTDTQYF
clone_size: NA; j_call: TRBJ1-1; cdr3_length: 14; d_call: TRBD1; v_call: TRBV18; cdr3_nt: TGTGCCAGCTCACCGGCCACAGGGGATACTGAAGCTTTCTTT; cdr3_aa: CASSPATGDTEAFF
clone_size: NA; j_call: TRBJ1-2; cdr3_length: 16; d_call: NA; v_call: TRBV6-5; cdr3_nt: TGTGCCAGCAGTTACTCTATAGGGATCGATAACTATGGCTACACCTTC; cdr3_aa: CASSYSIGIDNYGYTF
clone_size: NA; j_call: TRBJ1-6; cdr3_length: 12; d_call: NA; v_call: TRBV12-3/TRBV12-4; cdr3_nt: TGTGCCAGCAGGCAAACTGGGGCACCCCTCCACTTT; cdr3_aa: CASRQTGAPLHF
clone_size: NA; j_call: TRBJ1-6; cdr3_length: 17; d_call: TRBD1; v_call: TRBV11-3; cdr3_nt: TGTGCCAGCAGCCTGCCGGGACAGAGCTCCTATAATTCACCCCTCCACTTT; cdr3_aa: CASSLPGQSSYNSPLHF
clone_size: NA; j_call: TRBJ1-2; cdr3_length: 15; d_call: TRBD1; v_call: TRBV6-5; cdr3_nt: TGTGCCAGCCAGGACAGGGGGAAGACTATCTATGGCTACACCTTC; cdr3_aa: CASQDRGKTIYGYTF
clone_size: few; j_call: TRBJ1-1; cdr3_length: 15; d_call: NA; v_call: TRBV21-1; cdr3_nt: TGTGCCAGCAGCAAAGATAACTATGGGAGCACTGAAGCTTTCTTT; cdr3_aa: CASSKDNYGSTEAFF
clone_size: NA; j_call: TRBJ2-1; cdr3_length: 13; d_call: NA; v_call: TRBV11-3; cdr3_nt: TGTGCCAGCAGCGCGGGGTCCTCCAATGAGCAGTTCTTC; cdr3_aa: CASSAGSSNEQFF
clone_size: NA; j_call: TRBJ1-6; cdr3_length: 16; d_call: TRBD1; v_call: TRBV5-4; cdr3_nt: TGTGCCAGCAGCTTGGGGCAGGGGGCGAACAATTCACCCCTCCACTTT; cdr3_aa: CASSLGQGANNSPLHF
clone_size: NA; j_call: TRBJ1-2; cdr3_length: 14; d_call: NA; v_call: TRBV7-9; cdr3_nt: TGTGCCAGCAGCAACCGGGCCGCGGAGGATGGCTACACCTTC; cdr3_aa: CASSNRAAEDGYTF
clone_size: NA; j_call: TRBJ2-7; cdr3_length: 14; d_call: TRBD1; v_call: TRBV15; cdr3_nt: TGTGCCACCAGCAGGGCATGGGACAGTTACGAGCAGTACTTC; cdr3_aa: CATSRAWDSYEQYF
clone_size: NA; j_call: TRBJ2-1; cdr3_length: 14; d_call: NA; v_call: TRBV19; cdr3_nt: TGTGCCAGTAATGTGGGGGGAGCCTACAATGAGCAGTTCTTC; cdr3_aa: CASNVGGAYNEQFF
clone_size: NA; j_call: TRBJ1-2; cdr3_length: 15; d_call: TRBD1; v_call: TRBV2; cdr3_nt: TGTGCCAGCAGGGCACGGACAGGGACGGGCTATGGCTACACCTTC; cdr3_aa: CASRARTGTGYGYTF
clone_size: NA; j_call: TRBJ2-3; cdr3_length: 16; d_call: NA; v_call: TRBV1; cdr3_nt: TGCACCAGCAGCCAACGAAGCGGGGGGGTCACAGATACGCAGTATTTT; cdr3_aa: CTSSQRSGGVTDTQYF
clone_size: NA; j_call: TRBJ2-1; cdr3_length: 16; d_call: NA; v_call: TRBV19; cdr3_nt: TGTGCCAGTAGTGTCACCTTACGAGGACGCTACAATGAGCAGTTCTTC; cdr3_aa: CASSVTLRGRYNEQFF
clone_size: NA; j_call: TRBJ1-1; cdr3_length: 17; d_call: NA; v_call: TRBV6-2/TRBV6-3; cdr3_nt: TGTGCCAGCAGTTACAACCCCCGGACTTCCGGGAACACTGAAGCTTTCTTT; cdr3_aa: CASSYNPRTSGNTEAFF
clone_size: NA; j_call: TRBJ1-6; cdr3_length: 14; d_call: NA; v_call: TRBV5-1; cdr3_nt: TGCGCCAGCAGCTTGGAGGGGGGACAAACACCCCTCCACTTT; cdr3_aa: CASSLEGGQTPLHF
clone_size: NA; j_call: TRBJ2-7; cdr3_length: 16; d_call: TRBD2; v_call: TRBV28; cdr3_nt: TGTGCCAGCACCCAAACCCGGGGAGGGACCCCCTACGAGCAGTACTTC; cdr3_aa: CASTQTRGGTPYEQYF
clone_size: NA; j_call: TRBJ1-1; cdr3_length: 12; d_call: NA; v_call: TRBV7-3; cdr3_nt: TGTGCCAGCAGCAGAGGGGGCACTGAAGCTTTCTTT; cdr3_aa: CASSRGGTEAFF
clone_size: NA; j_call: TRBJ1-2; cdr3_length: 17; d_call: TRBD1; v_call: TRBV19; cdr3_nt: TGTGCCAGTAGTATTTCATGGGGGACAGGGGCGCCATATGGCTACACCTTC; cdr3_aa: CASSISWGTGAPYGYTF
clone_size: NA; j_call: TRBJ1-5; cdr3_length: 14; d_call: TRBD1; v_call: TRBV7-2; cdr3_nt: TGTGCCAGCAGCCCTCAAACAGGGGATCAGCCCCAGCATTTT; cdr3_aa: CASSPQTGDQPQHF
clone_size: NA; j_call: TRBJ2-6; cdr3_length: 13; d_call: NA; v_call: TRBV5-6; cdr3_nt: TGTGCCAGCAGCTTGTATGGGGCCAACGTCCTGACTTTC; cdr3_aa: CASSLYGANVLTF
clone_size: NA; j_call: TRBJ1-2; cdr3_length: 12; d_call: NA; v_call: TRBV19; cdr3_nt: TGTGCCAGCGAGGCAGGGGCGGCTGGCTACACCTTC; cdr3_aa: CASEAGAAGYTF
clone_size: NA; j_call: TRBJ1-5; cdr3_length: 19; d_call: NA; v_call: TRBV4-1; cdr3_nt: TGCGCCAGCAGTCCAAGCTGGATCTCGCGACAGCGACACAATCAGCCCCAGCATTTT; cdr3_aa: CASSPSWISRQRHNQPQHF
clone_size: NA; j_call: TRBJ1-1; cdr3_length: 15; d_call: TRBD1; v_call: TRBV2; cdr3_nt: TGTGCCAGCACCGGCAGGGGGGGCCAAAACACTGAAGCTTTCTTT; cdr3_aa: CASTGRGGQNTEAFF
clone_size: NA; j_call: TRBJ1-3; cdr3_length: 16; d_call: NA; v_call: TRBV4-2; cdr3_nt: TGTGCCAGCAGCCCGCGGGAGGGGGTCTCTGGAAACACCATATATTTT; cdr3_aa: CASSPREGVSGNTIYF
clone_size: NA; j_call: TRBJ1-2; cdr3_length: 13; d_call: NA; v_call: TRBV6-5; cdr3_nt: TGTGCCAGCAGTCAGGATGGGTACTATGGCTACACCTTC; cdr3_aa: CASSQDGYYGYTF
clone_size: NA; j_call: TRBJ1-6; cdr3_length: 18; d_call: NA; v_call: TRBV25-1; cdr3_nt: TGTGCCAGCAGTGGGCCAAGGGTAGGTGCCCACTACTATTCACCCCTCCACTTT; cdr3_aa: CASSGPRVGAHYYSPLHF
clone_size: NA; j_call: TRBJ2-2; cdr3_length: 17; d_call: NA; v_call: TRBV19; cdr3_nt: TGTGCCAGTACCTCCTGGGGGGCCGCTCGGGGCACCGGGGAGCTGTTTTTT; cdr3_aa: CASTSWGAARGTGELFF
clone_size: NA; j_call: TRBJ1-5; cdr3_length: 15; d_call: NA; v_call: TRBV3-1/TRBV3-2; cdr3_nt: TGTGCCAGCAGCCAAGATACTTCGAGCAATCAGCCCCAGCATTTT; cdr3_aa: CASSQDTSSNQPQHF
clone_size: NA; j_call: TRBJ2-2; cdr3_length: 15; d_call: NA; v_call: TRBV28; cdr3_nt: TGTGCCAGCGCGGTCGGCGACCGCAACACCGGGGAGCTGTTTTTT; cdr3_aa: CASAVGDRNTGELFF
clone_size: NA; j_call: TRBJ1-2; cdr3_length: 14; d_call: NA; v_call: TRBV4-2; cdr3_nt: TGTGCCAGCAGCCCAGACAGCTCTAACTATGGCTACACCTTC; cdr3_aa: CASSPDSSNYGYTF
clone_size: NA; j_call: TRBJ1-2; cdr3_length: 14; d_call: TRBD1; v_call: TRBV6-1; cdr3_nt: TGTGCCAGCAGTGATATGGGACAGGGGTATGGCTACACCTTC; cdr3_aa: CASSDMGQGYGYTF
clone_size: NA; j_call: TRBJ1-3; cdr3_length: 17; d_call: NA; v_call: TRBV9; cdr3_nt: TGTGCCAGCAGCGTAGCCCCACTCGACAGCGCTGGAAACACCATATATTTT; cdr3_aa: CASSVAPLDSAGNTIYF
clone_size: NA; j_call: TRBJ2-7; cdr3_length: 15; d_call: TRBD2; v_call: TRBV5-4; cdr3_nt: TGTGCCAGCAGCTTGTCTAGCGGATTCTCCTACGAGCAGTACTTC; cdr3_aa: CASSLSSGFSYEQYF
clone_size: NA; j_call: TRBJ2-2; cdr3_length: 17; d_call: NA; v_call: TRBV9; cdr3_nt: TGTGCCAGCAGCGTAGGGAGTACTCAGGGGGGCACCGGGGAGCTGTTTTTT; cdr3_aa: CASSVGSTQGGTGELFF
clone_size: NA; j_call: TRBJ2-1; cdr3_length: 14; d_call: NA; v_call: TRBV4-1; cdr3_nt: TGCGCCAGCAGCCTCTCTGACTATTACAATGAGCAGTTCTTC; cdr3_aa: CASSLSDYYNEQFF